The clone carrying this T cell receptor beta chain came up many times. After constant-region reverse-primer amplification, full-length variable regions underwent semi-nested PCR with Nested Universal Primer A. One entry per CDR3 protein, called by TCRdb with MiXCR from the 5' RACE reads. This table holds fewer than 80,000 distinct CDR3 sequences, 22% found once. This CDR3 is 14 amino acids long. Trimming shortened V by 5 bases and J by 4 bases, and 13 bases separated the two germline ends. CDR1 is SEHNR and CDR2 is FQNEAQ in the germline V gene (reference sequence). This receptor was identified in a female donor with breast cancer. Sequenced: memory CD4+ T cells sorted from a lymph node. Subset here: memory CD4+ T cells, CD4+CD45RO+CD25-. The rearrangement joins TRBV7-9 to TRBJ2-3; tentatively, D is TRBD2 (5 bases). Here the CDR3 DNA reads TGTGCCAGCAGCCGAGACCTTAGCGCAGATACGCAGTATTTT. Its protein product is CASSRDLSADTQYF.